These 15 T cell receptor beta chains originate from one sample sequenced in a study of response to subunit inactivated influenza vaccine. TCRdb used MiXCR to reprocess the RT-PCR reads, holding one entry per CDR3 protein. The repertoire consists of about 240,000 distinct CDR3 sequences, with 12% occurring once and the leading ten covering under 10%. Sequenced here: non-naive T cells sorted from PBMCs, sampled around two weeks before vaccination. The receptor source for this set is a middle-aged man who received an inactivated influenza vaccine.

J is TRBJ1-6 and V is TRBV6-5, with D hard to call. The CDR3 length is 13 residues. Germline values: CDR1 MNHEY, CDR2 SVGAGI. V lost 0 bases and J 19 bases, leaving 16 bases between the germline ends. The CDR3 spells CASSYSSTGNVHF. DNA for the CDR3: TGTGCCAGCAGTTACTCGTCAACCGGGAACGTTCACTTT.

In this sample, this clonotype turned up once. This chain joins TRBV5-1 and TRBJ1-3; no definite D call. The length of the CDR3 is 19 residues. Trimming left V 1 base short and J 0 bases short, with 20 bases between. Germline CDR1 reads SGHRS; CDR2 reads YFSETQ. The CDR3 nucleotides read TGCGCCAGCAGCTTGAGTGATCTAGGGCAGCCTGGCTCTGGAAACACCATATATTTT. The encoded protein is CASSLSDLGQPGSGNTIYF.

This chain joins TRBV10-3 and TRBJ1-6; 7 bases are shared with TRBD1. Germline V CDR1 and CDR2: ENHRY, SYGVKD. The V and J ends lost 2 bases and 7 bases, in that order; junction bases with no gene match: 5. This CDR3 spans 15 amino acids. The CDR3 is CAISERGQTNSPLHF. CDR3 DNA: TGTGCCATCAGTGAGAGGGGACAGACAAATTCACCCCTCCACTTT.

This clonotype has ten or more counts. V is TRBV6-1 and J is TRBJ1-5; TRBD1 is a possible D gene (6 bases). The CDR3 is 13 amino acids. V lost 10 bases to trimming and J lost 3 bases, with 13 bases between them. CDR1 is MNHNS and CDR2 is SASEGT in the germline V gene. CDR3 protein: CATSRDNNQPQHF. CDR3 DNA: TGTGCCACATCCAGGGACAACAATCAGCCCCAGCATTTT.

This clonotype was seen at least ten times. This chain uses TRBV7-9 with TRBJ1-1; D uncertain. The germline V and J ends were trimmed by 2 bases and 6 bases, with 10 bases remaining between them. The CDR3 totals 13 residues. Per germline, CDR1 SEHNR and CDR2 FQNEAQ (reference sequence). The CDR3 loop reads CASSLSGTAEAFF. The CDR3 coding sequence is TGTGCCAGCAGCTTAAGCGGAACGGCTGAAGCTTTCTTT.

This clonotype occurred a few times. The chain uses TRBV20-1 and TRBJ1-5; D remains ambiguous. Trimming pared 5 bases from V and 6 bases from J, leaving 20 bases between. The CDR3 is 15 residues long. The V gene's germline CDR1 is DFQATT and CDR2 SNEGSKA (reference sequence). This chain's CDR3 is CSAPDGFDVGQPQHF. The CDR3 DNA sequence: TGCAGTGCTCCAGACGGTTTCGACGTGGGTCAGCCCCAGCATTTT.

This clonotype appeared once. CDR3 protein: CSARATRQLYEQYF. In DNA form, the CDR3 reads TGCAGTGCTAGAGCTACCCGACAGTTATACGAGCAGTACTTC. The gene calls are TRBV20-1 and TRBJ2-7; tentatively, D is TRBD1 (5 bases). CDR3 size: 14 residues. With 1 base removed from V and 4 bases from J, the gap between germline ends came to 14 bases. The germline V gene encodes CDR1 DFQATT and CDR2 SNEGSKA (reference sequence).

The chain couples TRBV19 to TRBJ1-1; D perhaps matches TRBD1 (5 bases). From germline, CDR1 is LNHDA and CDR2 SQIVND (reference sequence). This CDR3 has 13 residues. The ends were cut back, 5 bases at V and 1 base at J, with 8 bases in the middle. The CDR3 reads CASSAQGNTEAFF. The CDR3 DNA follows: TGTGCCAGTAGTGCCCAGGGGAACACTGAAGCTTTCTTT. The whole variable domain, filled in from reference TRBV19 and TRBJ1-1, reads DGGITQSPKYLFRKEGQNVTLSCEQNLNHDAMYWYRQDPGQGLRLIYYSQIVNDFQKGDIAEGYSVSREKKESFPLTVTSAQKNPTAFYLCASSAQGNTEAFFGQGTRLTVV.

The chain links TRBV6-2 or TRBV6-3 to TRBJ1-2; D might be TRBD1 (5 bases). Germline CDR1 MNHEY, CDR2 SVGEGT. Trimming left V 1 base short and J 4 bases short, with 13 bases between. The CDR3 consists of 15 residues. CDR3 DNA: TGTGCCAGCAGTTACTTCGGCTCCCAGGGCTATGGCTACACCTTC. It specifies CASSYFGSQGYGYTF.

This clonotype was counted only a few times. In nucleotides, the CDR3 is TGTGCCAGCAGTCCCCAACGGGGGCCCCAGCATTTT. It encodes CASSPQRGPQHF. This rearrangement joins TRBV28 to TRBJ1-5; D is unclear. The length of the CDR3 is 12 residues. Per the germline V gene, CDR1 is MDHEN and CDR2 is SYDVKM. Trimming pared 5 bases from V and 9 bases from J, leaving 11 bases between.

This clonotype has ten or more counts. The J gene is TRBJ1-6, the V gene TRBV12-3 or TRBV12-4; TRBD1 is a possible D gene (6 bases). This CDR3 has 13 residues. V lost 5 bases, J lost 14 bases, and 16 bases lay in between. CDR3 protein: CASSPPGQPTLHF. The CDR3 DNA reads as TGTGCCAGCAGTCCCCCAGGACAGCCTACCCTCCACTTT.

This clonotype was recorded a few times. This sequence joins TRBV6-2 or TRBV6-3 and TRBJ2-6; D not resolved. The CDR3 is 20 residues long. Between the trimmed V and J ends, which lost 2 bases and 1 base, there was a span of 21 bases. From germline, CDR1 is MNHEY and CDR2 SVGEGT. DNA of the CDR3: TGTGCCAGCAGTTACGCGATCGATTATTATGGGGTATCTGGGGCCAACGTCCTGACTTTC. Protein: CASSYAIDYYGVSGANVLTF.

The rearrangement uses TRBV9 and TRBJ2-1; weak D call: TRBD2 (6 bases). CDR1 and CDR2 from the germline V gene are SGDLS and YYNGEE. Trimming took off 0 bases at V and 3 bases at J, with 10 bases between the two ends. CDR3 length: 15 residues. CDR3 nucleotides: TGTGCCAGCAGCGTAGTTCGGGGGAACTACAATGAGCAGTTCTTC. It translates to CASSVVRGNYNEQFF.

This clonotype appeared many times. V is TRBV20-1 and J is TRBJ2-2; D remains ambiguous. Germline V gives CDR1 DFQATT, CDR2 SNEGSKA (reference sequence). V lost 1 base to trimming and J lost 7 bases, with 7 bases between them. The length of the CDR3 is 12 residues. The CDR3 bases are TGCAGTGCTAGAGGACGTAACGGGGAGCTGTTTTTT. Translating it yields CSARGRNGELFF.

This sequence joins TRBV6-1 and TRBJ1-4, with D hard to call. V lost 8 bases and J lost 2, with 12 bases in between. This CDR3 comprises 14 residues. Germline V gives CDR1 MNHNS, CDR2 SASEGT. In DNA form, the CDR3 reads TGTGCCAGCTCTTTACAGATCACTAATGAAAAACTGTTTTTT. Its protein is CASSLQITNEKLFF.